This T cell receptor beta chain was sequenced during a study of CD8 T cell repertoires and HIV-1 epitope variants. For the study at large: Control wells had CMV/EBV/flu peptides, negative Ebola AY9, or no peptide. Equal numbers of autologous T cell-negative cells presented antigen to enriched T cells. Epitopes were three Gag families plus Nef HW9 and YT9.

Data came from immunoSEQ multiplex PCR; TCRdb stores just in-frame clones and leaves some out. The table records 4,500 to 5,000 clones, approximately 67% of them present only once. This clone is classed as medium-sized. The antigen remains undetermined. The germline V gene has CDR1 MDHEN and CDR2 SYDVKM. This CDR3 contains 15 residues. Trimming took off 5 bases at V and 3 bases at J, with 17 bases between the two ends. The receptor comes from a male donor with HIV. The sequenced sample was cultured CD8+ T cells derived from PBMCs. The chain carries TRBV28 and TRBJ2-7; unclear D gene. CDR3 nucleotides: TGTGCCAGCAGTCCCCGACTGGGCGACCTCTACGAGCAGTACTTC. It yields the protein CASSPRLGDLYEQYF.